These 18 T cell receptor beta chains were all obtained from the same sample, sequenced in a study of T cells in Graves' hyperthyroidism and ophthalmopathy. RNA transcripts served as the template for amplifying TCR beta CDR3 regions. Primed by the HTBI set, a first-round RT-PCR was run on the TCR CDR3. TCRdb used MiXCR to reprocess the multiplex PCR reads, holding one entry per CDR3 protein. This table holds over 500,000 distinct CDR3 sequences, roughly 15% found once. Material: blood. The receptors originated from a middle-aged woman with Graves' hyperthyroidism.

The CDR3 bases are TGTGCCACCTGGGGACCGTCGAACACCGGGGAGCTGTTTTTT. This codes for CATWGPSNTGELFF. The rearrangement joins TRBV28 to TRBJ2-2; D may be TRBD1 or TRBD2 (5 bases each). V lost 10 bases and J lost 0, with 12 bases in between. The V gene's germline CDR1 is MDHEN and CDR2 SYDVKM. CDR3 length equals 14 residues. The variable domain in full, with the rest retrieved from reference TRBV28 and TRBJ2-2, is DVKVTQSSRYLVKRTGEKVFLECVQDMDHENMFWYRQDPGLGLRLIYFSYDVKMKEKGDIPEGYSVSREKKERFSLILESASTNQTSMYLCATWGPSNTGELFFGEGSRLTVL.

To note about this clonotype: This clone may be a read error of a much larger clone one base away. The CDR3 does not close with the conserved phenylalanine or tryptophan, likely indicating a read error. The chain links TRBV5-1 to TRBJ1-2; maybe TRBD1 (6 bases). Germline assignment: CDR1 SGHRS and CDR2 YFSETQ. The CDR3 extends over 14 amino acids. V was shortened by 1 base and J by 4 bases, with 11 bases between the two germline ends. As DNA, the CDR3 is TGCGCCAGCAGCTTGACAGGGACGGGCTATGGCTACACCTTA. This sequence encodes CASSLTGTGYGYTL.

V usage is TRBV27 and J usage is TRBJ2-2; D unclear. Germline V gene data show CDR1 as MNHEY and CDR2 as SMNVEV (reference sequence). The CDR3 is 14 amino acids. Trimming removed 3 bases at V and 2 bases at J, with 7 bases between. CDR3 residues: CASSFGVNTGELFF. The CDR3 DNA reads as TGTGCCAGCAGTTTTGGGGTAAACACCGGGGAGCTGTTTTTT.

This clonotype was observed many times. This chain uses TRBV20-1 with TRBJ2-1; tentatively, D is TRBD2 (6 bases). The CDR3 is 16 amino acids. Germline V gives CDR1 DFQATT, CDR2 SNEGSKA (reference sequence). V lost 0 bases, J lost 5 bases, and 17 bases lay in between. CDR3 nucleotides: TGCAGTGCTAGAGATCGGGGCGGGAAGATCGACAATGAGCAGTTCTTC. As protein: CSARDRGGKIDNEQFF.

This sequence joins TRBV30 and TRBJ1-3; the D is unclear. With 5 bases removed from V and 0 bases from J, the gap between germline ends came to 5 bases. CDR1 and CDR2 from the germline V gene are GTSNPN and SVGIG (reference sequence). The CDR3 loop spans 12 amino acids. The CDR3 is CAWQSSGNTIYF. DNA for the CDR3: TGTGCCTGGCAGAGCTCTGGAAACACCATATATTTT.

The chain combines TRBV20-1 with TRBJ2-1, with D possibly called TRBD1 or TRBD2 (5 bases each). Germline loops: CDR1 DFQATT, CDR2 SNEGSKA (reference sequence). V lost 7 bases to trimming and J lost 8 bases, with 15 bases between them. CDR3 length: 12 residues. The CDR3 loop reads CSGDEGLDEQFF. CDR3 bases: TGCAGTGGGGACGAGGGTTTGGATGAGCAGTTCTTC.

The V call is TRBV30, the J call TRBJ2-7; a weak D match, TRBD2 (6 bases). Trimming left V 0 bases short and J 9 bases short, with 12 bases between. The germline gives CDR1 GTSNPN, CDR2 SVGIG (reference sequence). The CDR3 totals 12 residues. CDR3 sequence: CAWSVGGFAQYF. CDR3 DNA sequence: TGTGCCTGGAGTGTGGGGGGTTTCGCGCAGTACTTC.

This clonotype appeared many times. The chain links TRBV4-1 to TRBJ2-2, with no clear D. The V end was cut by 1 base, the J end by 6 bases, with 12 bases between. CDR3 size: 15 residues. Germline CDR1 and CDR2: MGHRA and YSYEKL. CDR3 in amino acids: CASSQASLVAGELFF. The CDR3 DNA reads TGCGCCAGCAGCCAAGCTTCCCTAGTGGCCGGGGAGCTGTTTTTT.

This clonotype was counted a few times. This chain uses TRBV12-3 or TRBV12-4 with TRBJ2-3; 11 bases are shared with TRBD1. The CDR3 is made up of 15 amino acids. V was clipped by 4 bases and J by 5 bases; unmatched bases: 5. Here the CDR3 DNA reads TGTGCCAGCAGTTCGGGACAGGGGGGGCTAGATACGCAGTATTTT. As protein: CASSSGQGGLDTQYF.

This clonotype has at least ten counts. The chain couples TRBV20-1 to TRBJ1-4; the D gene is possibly TRBD1 (5 bases). Germline V gene data show CDR1 as DFQATT and CDR2 as SNEGSKA (reference sequence). Deletions cut 6 bases from V and 2 bases from J, with 16 bases between. The CDR3 totals 15 residues. CDR3 region: CSALPGGTTNEKLFF. The CDR3 nucleotides read TGCAGTGCGCTCCCGGGGGGGACGACTAATGAAAAACTGTTTTTT.

The chain couples TRBV28 to TRBJ2-3, with 12 bases lining up with TRBD2. CDR3 length: 17 amino acids. Germline V gene sequence: CDR1 MDHEN, CDR2 SYDVKM. The V segment lost 3 bases and the J segment 2 bases; nucleotides outside the gene matches: 6. CDR3 in DNA: TGTGCCAGCAGTTTTAGGACTAGCGGGGCTATCACAGATACGCAGTATTTT. This sequence encodes CASSFRTSGAITDTQYF.

This clonotype was counted a few times. The chain uses TRBV7-9 and TRBJ2-7, with D unclear. Trimming took off 5 bases at V and 0 bases at J, with 17 bases between the two ends. The CDR3 covers 16 residues. The germline gives CDR1 SEHNR, CDR2 FQNEAQ (reference sequence). CDR3 residues: CASSPPGGPSSYEQYF. In DNA form, the CDR3 reads TGTGCCAGCAGCCCCCCCGGCGGACCCAGCTCCTACGAGCAGTACTTC.

The chain is built from TRBV3-1 and TRBJ2-1, with 14 bases lining up with TRBD2. CDR3 length: 14 residues. V lost 5 bases to trimming and J lost 10 bases; unmatched junction nucleotides: 4. Germline-derived CDR1 and CDR2 are LGHDT and YNNKEL (reference sequence). The CDR3 DNA sequence: TGTGCCAGCAGCGAGACTAGCGGGAGGGCGGAGCAGTTCTTC. Its translation is CASSETSGRAEQFF.

This clonotype was seen a handful of times. This rearrangement joins TRBV5-1 to TRBJ1-6; TRBD1 matches at 10 bases. The CDR3 loop spans 14 amino acids. Per the germline V gene, CDR1 is SGHRS and CDR2 is YFSETQ. J lost 9 bases, V lost 4 bases, and 4 bases had no gene match. DNA for the CDR3: TGCGCCAGCAGCGGGGGACAGGGGAGTTCACCCCTCCACTTT. It yields the protein CASSGGQGSSPLHF.

In its sample, this clonotype was seen a few times. The chain couples TRBV20-1 to TRBJ2-7; 11 bases align to TRBD1. The CDR3 consists of 15 residues. In germline, CDR1 is DFQATT, CDR2 SNEGSKA (reference sequence). The ends lost 3 bases at V and 1 base at J; junction bases unmatched: 5. The CDR3 here is CSASRGTGGSYEQYF. CDR3 nucleotide sequence: TGCAGTGCTAGTCGGGGGACAGGGGGGTCCTACGAGCAGTACTTC.

This clonotype has a handful of counts. The rearrangement links TRBV7-2 to TRBJ1-5; tentative D call: TRBD1 (5 bases). CDR3 size: 14 residues. Germline V gene lookup returns CDR1 SGHTA and CDR2 FQGNSA. Trimming removed 4 bases at V and 7 bases at J, with 14 bases between. The CDR3 reads CASSSPGTGQPQHF. CDR3 sequence (DNA): TGTGCCAGCAGCTCCCCAGGGACGGGCCAGCCCCAGCATTTT.

The chain combines TRBV5-4 with TRBJ2-1; 7 bases line up with TRBD2. V lost 3 bases and J lost 6; bases outside the gene matches: 6. Germline CDR1 is SGHNT and CDR2 is YYREEE (reference sequence). This CDR3 has 14 residues. Here the CDR3 reads CASSYTGTINEQFF. The CDR3 bases are TGTGCCAGCAGCTATACCGGGACTATCAATGAGCAGTTCTTC.

Only a few counts were recorded for this clonotype. V and J are TRBV28 and TRBJ2-1; 8 bases map to TRBD1. The germline V gene has CDR1 MDHEN and CDR2 SYDVKM. The CDR3 length is 12 residues. The trim removed 4 bases at V and 10 bases at J, leaving 3 bases unmatched. CDR3 nucleotide sequence: TGTGCCAGCAGTTCACGGGACAGGGAGCAGTTCTTC. This encodes CASSSRDREQFF.